This T cell receptor beta chain was profiled in a study of OX40 agonist ivuxolimab in advanced cancers. The assay was immunoSEQ multiplex PCR, and TCRdb's table has in-frame clones only and misses some. The data contain tens of thousands of clones, 75% to 90% of them singletons. The CDR3 extends over 14 amino acids. The V end was cut by 4 bases, the J end by 2 bases, with 13 bases between. Per the germline V gene, CDR1 is SGHNT and CDR2 is YYREEE (reference sequence). This clonotype was obtained from an adult with an advanced solid tumor such as melanoma, head and neck, liver or kidney cancer. The rearrangement links TRBV5-4 to TRBJ2-7; unclear D gene. The sequences come from CD4+ or CD8+ T cells sorted from blood, collected in a trial of the OX40 agonist ivuxolimab. The DNA of the CDR3 is TGTGCCAGCAGCCACGAAGCGAACACCTACGAGCAGTACTTC. Amino acid sequence: CASSHEANTYEQYF.